This TCR beta chain was sequenced in a study of T cells in Graves' hyperthyroidism and ophthalmopathy. Researchers took RNA transcripts and amplified the TCR beta CDR3 regions from them. The study used the HTBI primer set for a first-round RT-PCR of the TCR CDR3. TCRdb itself ran the multiplex PCR reads through MiXCR, one entry per CDR3 protein. This sample carries a few hundred thousand distinct CDR3 sequences, about 16% of them seen once, and the ten largest clones take approximately 30%. Ten or more counts support this clonotype. Its antigen is undetermined. Study outcomes and limitations: The authors' 13 V-J model separated ophthalmopathy from stable hyperthyroidism. Most thyroid clonotypes expanded above 0.001 were also detected in blood.

Fresh peripheral blood, 7.5 to 10 ml, yielded the PBMCs. This CDR3 is 13 amino acids long. V gave up 0 bases and J gave up 8 bases, with 8 bases separating them. Germline V gene lookup returns CDR1 MNHEY and CDR2 SVGEGT. J is TRBJ1-5 and V is TRBV6-2 or TRBV6-3; no clear D. The sample consisted of blood. The TCR comes from a woman in her twenties or thirties with Graves' ophthalmopathy. CDR3 residues: CASSYSNIEPQHF. The CDR3 DNA is TGTGCCAGCAGTTACTCGAACATCGAGCCCCAGCATTTT.